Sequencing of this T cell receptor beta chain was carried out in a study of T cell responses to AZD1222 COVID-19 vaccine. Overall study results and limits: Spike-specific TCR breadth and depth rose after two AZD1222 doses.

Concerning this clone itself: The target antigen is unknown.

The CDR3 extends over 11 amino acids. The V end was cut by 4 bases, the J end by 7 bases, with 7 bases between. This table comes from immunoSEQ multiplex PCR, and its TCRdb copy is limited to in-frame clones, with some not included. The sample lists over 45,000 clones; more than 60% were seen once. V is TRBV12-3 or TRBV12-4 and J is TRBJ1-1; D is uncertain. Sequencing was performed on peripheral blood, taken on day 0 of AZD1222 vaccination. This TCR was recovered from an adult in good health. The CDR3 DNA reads TGTGCCAGCAGTTCAAGGTATGAAGCTTTCTTT. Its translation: CASSSRYEAFF.